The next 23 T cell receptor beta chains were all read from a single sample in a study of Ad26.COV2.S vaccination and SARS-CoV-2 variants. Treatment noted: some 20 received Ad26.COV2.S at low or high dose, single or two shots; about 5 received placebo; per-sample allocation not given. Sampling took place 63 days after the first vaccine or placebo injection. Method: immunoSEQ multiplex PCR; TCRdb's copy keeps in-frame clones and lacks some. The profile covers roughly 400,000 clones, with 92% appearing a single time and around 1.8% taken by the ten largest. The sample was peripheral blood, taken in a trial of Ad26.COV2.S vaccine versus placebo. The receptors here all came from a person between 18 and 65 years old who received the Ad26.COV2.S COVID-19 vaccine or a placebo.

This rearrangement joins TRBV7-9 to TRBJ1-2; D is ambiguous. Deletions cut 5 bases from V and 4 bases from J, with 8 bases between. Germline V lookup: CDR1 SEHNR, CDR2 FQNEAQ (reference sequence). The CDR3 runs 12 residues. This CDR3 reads CASSVNGYGYTF. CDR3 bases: TGTGCCAGCAGCGTAAATGGCTATGGCTACACCTTC.

The CDR3 nucleotides read TGCGCCAGCAGCCAAACTAGCGGGGGCAACTACGAGCAGTACTTC. It yields the protein CASSQTSGGNYEQYF. V usage is TRBV4-1 and J usage is TRBJ2-7; 11 positions agree with TRBD2. The length of the CDR3 is 15 residues. V lost 2 bases, J lost 3 bases, and 3 bases stayed unmatched. In germline, CDR1 is MGHRA, CDR2 YSYEKL.

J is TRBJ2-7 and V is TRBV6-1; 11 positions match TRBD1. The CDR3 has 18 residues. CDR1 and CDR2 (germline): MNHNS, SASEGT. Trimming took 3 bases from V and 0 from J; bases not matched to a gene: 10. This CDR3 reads CASSDKSIGTGGSYEQYF. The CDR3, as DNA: TGTGCCAGCAGTGATAAGAGTATAGGGACAGGGGGCTCCTACGAGCAGTACTTC.

CDR3 sequence (DNA): TGTGCCAGCAGCTGGGTAAGCGGGGTGGATGAGCAGTTCTTC. This codes for CASSWVSGVDEQFF. The rearrangement uses TRBV7-9 and TRBJ2-1; 7 bases match TRBD2. The junction had 8 bases not matched to a gene; V was cut back by 4 bases and J by 8 bases. Germline V gene data show CDR1 as SEHNR and CDR2 as FQNEAQ (reference sequence). The CDR3 is 14 residues long.

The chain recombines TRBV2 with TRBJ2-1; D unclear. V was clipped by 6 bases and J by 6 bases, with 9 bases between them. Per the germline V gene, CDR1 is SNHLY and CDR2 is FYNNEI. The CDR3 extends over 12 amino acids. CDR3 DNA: TGTGCCAGCAGACGGCCCCCCAATGAGCAGTTCTTC. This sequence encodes CASRRPPNEQFF. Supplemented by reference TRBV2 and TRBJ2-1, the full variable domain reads EPEVTQTPSHQVTQMGQEVILRCVPISNHLYFYWYRQILGQKVEFLVSFYNNEISEKSEIFDDQFSVERPDGSNFTLKIRSTKLEDSAMYFCASRRPPNEQFFGPGTRLTVL.

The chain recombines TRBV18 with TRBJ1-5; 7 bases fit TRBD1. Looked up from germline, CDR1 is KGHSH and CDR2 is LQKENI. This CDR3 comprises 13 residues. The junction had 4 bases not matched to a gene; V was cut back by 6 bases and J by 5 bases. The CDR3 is CASSTGADQPQHF. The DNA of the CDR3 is TGTGCCAGCTCTACAGGGGCGGATCAGCCCCAGCATTTT.

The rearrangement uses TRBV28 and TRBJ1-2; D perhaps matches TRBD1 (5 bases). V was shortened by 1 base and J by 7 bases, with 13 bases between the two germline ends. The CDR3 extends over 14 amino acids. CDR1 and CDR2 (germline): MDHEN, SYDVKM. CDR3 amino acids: CASSLSGAGGGYTF. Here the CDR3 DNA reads TGTGCCAGCAGTTTATCAGGAGCCGGGGGTGGCTACACCTTC.

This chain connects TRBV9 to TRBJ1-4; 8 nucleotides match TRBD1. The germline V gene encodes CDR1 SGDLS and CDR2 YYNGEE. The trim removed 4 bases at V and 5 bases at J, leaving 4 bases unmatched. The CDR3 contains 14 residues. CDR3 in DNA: TGTGCCAGCAGCACCCACAGGGGGAATGAAAAACTGTTTTTT. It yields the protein CASSTHRGNEKLFF.

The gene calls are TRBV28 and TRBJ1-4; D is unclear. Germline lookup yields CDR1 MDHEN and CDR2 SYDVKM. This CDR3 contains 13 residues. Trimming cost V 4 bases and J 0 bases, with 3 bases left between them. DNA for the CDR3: TGTGCCAGCAGTTCCCCAACTAATGAAAAACTGTTTTTT. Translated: CASSSPTNEKLFF.

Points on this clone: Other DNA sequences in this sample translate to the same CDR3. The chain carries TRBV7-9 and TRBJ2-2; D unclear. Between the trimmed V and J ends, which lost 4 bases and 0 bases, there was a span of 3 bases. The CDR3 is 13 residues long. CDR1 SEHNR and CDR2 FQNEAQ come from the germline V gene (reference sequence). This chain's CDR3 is CASSSSNTGELFF. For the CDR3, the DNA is TGTGCCAGCAGCTCCTCGAACACCGGGGAGCTGTTTTTT.

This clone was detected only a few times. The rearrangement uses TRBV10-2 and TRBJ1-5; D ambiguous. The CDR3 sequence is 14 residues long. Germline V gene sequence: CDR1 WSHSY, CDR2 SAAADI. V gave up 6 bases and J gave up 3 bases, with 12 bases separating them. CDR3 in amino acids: CASRASSTNQPQHF. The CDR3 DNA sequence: TGCGCCAGCAGAGCAAGCAGCACCAATCAGCCCCAGCATTTT.

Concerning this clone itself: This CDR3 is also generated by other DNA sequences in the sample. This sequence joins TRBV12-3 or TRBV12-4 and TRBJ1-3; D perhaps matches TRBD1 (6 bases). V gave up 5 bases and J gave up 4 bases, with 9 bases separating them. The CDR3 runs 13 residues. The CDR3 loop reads CASSLDRGNTIYF. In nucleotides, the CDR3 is TGTGCCAGCAGTCTAGACAGGGGAAACACCATATATTTT.

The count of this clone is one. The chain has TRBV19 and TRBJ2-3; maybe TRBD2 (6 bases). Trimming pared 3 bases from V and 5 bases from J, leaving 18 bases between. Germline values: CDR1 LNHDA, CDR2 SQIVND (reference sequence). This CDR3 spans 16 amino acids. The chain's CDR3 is CASSIGGVATIDTQYF. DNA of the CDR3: TGTGCCAGTAGTATCGGGGGTGTAGCTACTATAGATACGCAGTATTTT.

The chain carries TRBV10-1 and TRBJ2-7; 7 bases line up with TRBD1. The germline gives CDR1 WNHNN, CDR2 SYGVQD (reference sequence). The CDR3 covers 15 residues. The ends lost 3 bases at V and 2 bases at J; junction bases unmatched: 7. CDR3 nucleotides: TGCGCCAGCAGTGATCTAGGGACAGCGCCCTACGAGCAGTACTTC. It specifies CASSDLGTAPYEQYF.

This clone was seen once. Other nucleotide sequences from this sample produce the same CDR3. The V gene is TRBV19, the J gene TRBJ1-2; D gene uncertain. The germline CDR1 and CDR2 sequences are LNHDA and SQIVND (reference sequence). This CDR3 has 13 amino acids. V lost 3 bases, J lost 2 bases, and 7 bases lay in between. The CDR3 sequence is CASSIWANYGYTF. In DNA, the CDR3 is TGTGCCAGTAGTATCTGGGCCAACTATGGCTACACCTTC.

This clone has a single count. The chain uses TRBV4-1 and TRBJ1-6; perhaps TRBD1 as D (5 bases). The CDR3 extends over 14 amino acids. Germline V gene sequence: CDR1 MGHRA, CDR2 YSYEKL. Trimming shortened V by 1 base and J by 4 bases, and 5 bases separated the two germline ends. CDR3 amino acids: CASSQGQYNSPLHF. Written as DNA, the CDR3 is TGCGCCAGCAGCCAAGGACAGTATAATTCACCCCTCCACTTT.

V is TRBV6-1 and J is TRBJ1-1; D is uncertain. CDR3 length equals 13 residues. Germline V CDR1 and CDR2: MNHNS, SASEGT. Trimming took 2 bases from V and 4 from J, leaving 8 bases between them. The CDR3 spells CASSERPGTEAFF. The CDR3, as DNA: TGTGCCAGCAGTGAACGGCCGGGCACTGAAGCTTTCTTT.

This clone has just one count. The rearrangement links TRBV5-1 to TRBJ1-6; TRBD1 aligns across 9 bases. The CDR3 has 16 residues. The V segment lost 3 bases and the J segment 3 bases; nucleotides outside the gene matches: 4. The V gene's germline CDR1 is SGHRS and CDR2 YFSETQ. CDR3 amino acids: CASSWRTGDYNSPLHF. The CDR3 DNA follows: TGCGCCAGCAGCTGGAGGACAGGGGACTATAATTCACCCCTCCACTTT.

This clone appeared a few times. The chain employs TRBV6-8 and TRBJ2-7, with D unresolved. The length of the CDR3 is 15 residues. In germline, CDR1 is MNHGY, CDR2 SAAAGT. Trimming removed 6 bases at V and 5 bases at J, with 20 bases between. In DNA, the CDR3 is TGTGCCAGCAGGATGGTGGATGTATCAAGGCACGAGCAGTACTTC. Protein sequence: CASRMVDVSRHEQYF.

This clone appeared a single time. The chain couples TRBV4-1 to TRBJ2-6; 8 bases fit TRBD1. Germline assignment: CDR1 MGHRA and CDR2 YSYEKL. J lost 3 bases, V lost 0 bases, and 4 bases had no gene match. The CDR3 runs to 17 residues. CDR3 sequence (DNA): TGCGCCAGCAGCCAAGACGGACAGGGTTTTGGGGCCAACGTCCTGACTTTC. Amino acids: CASSQDGQGFGANVLTF.

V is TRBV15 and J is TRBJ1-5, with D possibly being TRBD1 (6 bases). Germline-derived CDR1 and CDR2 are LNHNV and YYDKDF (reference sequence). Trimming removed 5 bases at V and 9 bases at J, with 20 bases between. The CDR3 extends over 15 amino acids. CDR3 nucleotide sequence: TGTGCCACCAGCGGTCAAGGACAGATCTTTGGGCCCCAGCATTTT. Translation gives CATSGQGQIFGPQHF.

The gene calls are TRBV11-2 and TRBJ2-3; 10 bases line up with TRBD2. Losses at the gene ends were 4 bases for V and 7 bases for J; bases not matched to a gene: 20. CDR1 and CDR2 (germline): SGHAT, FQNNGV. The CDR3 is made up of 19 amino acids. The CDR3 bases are TGTGCCAGCAGCTCGCCCGGGACTAGCGTTCAACCCCACCAGAATACGCAGTATTTT. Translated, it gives CASSSPGTSVQPHQNTQYF.

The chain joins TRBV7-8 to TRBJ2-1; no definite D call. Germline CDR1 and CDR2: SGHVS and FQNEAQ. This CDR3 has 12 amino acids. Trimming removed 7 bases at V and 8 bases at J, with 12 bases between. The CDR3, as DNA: TGTGCCAGCACCCCAGGTCTCCATGAGCAGTTCTTC. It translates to CASTPGLHEQFF.